Each of the 30 T cell receptor beta chains below was sequenced from the same sample in a study of blood T cell repertoires in COVID-19 (dated by TCRdb to 2019 to 2021). The receptor library was made with the immunoSEQ multiplex PCR assay. The table comes from immuneACCESS by way of TCRdb, which keeps in-frame sequences with V and J called. Part of the clones is missing from these tables; in studies checked, under half for an unresolved V gene and the rest for unknown reasons. The sample includes more than 200,000 clones, with 80% to 85% observed a single time. The ten largest clones add up to approximately 4.8% of the sample. Input material: peripheral blood. The receptors derive from a man in his forties or fifties with active or convalescent COVID-19.

The gene calls are TRBV9 and TRBJ1-3; 11 bases are shared with TRBD1. J gave up 2 bases and V 3 bases, and 7 bases lay outside the gene matches. The CDR3 spans 17 residues. Per the germline V gene, CDR1 is SGDLS and CDR2 is YYNGEE. The CDR3, as DNA: TGTGCCAGCAGCGAAACCGGGACAGGGGGAACTGGAAACACCATATATTTT. Its translation is CASSETGTGGTGNTIYF. The full variable domain, its missing parts supplied by reference TRBV9 and TRBJ1-3, is DSGVTQTPKHLITATGQRVTLRCSPRSGDLSVYWYQQSLDQGLQFLIQYYNGEERAKGNILERFSAQQFPDLHSELNLSSLELGDSALYFCASSETGTGGTGNTIYFGEGSWLTVV.

This chain joins TRBV7-3 and TRBJ1-1, with TRBD1 matching over 9 bases. V lost 1 base, J lost 11 bases, and 5 bases stayed unmatched. Germline CDR1 is SGHTA and CDR2 is FQGTGA. The CDR3 has 13 residues. In DNA, the CDR3 is TGTGCCAGCAGCTTAATACAGGGGGCATTGGCTTTCTTT. Residues: CASSLIQGALAFF.

This clone occurred once. Other DNA sequences in this specimen translate into the identical CDR3. This sequence joins TRBV5-1 and TRBJ2-3, with D possibly being TRBD2 (6 bases). The CDR3 covers 15 residues. Trimming shortened V by 0 bases and J by 2 bases, and 10 bases separated the two germline ends. CDR1 is SGHRS and CDR2 is YFSETQ in the germline V gene. The CDR3 reads CASSLDAGTTDTQYF. The DNA for the CDR3 is TGCGCCAGCAGCTTGGATGCGGGGACCACAGATACGCAGTATTTT.

The V call is TRBV11-3, the J call TRBJ1-2; TRBD1 might be the D (5 bases). There are 15 residues in the CDR3. Per the germline V gene, CDR1 is SGHNT and CDR2 is YENEEA. V lost 1 base and J lost 4, with 13 bases in between. CDR3 nucleotides: TGTGCCAGCAGCTTAGGGGGGAGGGGCCTCTATGGCTACACCTTC. Protein sequence: CASSLGGRGLYGYTF.

The rearrangement uses TRBV7-2 and TRBJ2-3; 12 positions agree with TRBD2. From germline, CDR1 is SGHTA and CDR2 FQGNSA. The CDR3 is 14 amino acids. The V segment lost 5 bases and the J segment 6 bases; nucleotides outside the gene matches: 3. CDR3 sequence (DNA): TGTGCCAGCAGCGCGGGGACTAGCGGGGATACGCAGTATTTT. This gives the protein CASSAGTSGDTQYF.

The chain uses TRBV2 and TRBJ1-5; the match to TRBD1 covers 10 bases. Germline loops: CDR1 SNHLY, CDR2 FYNNEI. V trimming: 7 bases; J trimming: 7 bases; junction bases outside the gene matches: 10. The CDR3 totals 15 residues. DNA for the CDR3: TGTGCCAGCAACCCTCGGACAGGGGGTTGGCAGCCCCAGCATTTT. This sequence encodes CASNPRTGGWQPQHF.

The count of this clone is one. The rearrangement links TRBV30 to TRBJ1-2, with TRBD1 matching 8 bases. Germline CDR1 GTSNPN, CDR2 SVGIG (reference sequence). The CDR3 is 14 amino acids. Trimming at V came to 3 bases and at J to 10 bases, leaving 13 bases not matched to a gene. The CDR3: CAWRGDRGRRHYTF. The CDR3, as DNA: TGTGCCTGGAGAGGAGACAGGGGCAGAAGGCACTACACCTTC.

The V call is TRBV10-3, the J call TRBJ2-5; 12 bases agree with TRBD2. The CDR3 runs 15 residues. V shed 5 bases and J 2 bases; nucleotides not matched to a gene: 3. CDR1 is ENHRY, CDR2 SYGVKD, per germline. CDR3 region: CAISTLAGGQETQYF. DNA for the CDR3: TGTGCCATCAGTACTCTAGCGGGGGGGCAAGAGACCCAGTACTTC.

CDR3 sequence (DNA): TGTGCCAGCAGCTTGCAGCGGGGGAACTACAATGAGCAGTTCTTC. The encoded protein is CASSLQRGNYNEQFF. The V gene is TRBV5-4, the J gene TRBJ2-1; 8 bases are a match to TRBD2. The CDR3 runs to 15 residues. V gave up 1 base and J gave up 3 bases; unmatched junction bases: 3. CDR1 SGHNT and CDR2 YYREEE come from the germline V gene (reference sequence).

This clone has just a few counts. V is TRBV2 and J is TRBJ2-1; perhaps TRBD2 as D (6 bases). V was trimmed by 6 bases and J by 1 base, leaving 7 bases between them. There are 13 residues in the CDR3. CDR1 and CDR2 from the germline V gene are SNHLY and FYNNEI. CDR3 DNA sequence: TGTGCCAGCAGCCGGGGGTCCTACAATGAGCAGTTCTTC. Translated: CASSRGSYNEQFF.

The genes are TRBV4-1 and TRBJ2-5; no clear D gene. V was trimmed by 3 bases and J by 4 bases, leaving 12 bases between them. Germline V CDR1 and CDR2: MGHRA, YSYEKL. There are 14 residues in the CDR3. The DNA for the CDR3 is TGCGCCAGCAGCCAGCAGGCTCCTACAGAGACCCAGTACTTC. This sequence encodes CASSQQAPTETQYF.

V is TRBV7-2 and J is TRBJ2-5, with 14 bases matching TRBD2. The CDR3 is 15 residues long. V lost 5 bases to trimming and J lost 7 bases; unmatched junction nucleotides: 6. CDR1 is SGHTA, CDR2 FQGNSA, per germline. CDR3 in DNA: TGTGCCAGCAGCGTCGGACTAGCGGGGGGTAGGACCCAGTACTTC. Its protein is CASSVGLAGGRTQYF.

The chain combines TRBV10-3 with TRBJ2-5; 8 nucleotides match TRBD2. Unmatched junction bases numbered 16, after V lost 11 bases and J lost 5 bases. CDR1 ENHRY and CDR2 SYGVKD come from the germline V gene. The CDR3 is 15 residues long. The CDR3 DNA sequence: TGTGCCTCCGGGAGAAGCGGGGGTGTCATGGAGACCCAGTACTTC. Translated, it gives CASGRSGGVMETQYF.

Note on this clone: An end of the junction differs from the germline gene, which may be a read error. This chain uses TRBV2 with TRBJ1-1; 11 bases are shared with TRBD1. CDR1 and CDR2 from the germline V gene are SNHLY and FYNNEI. This CDR3 is 13 amino acids long. The CDR3 nucleotides read TGTGCCAGCAGTGAAGCGGAGGACAGGGGGCGCAACTTT. It yields the protein CASSEAEDRGRNF.

The V gene is TRBV7-9, the J gene TRBJ1-5; 7 bases line up with TRBD1. Germline trimming cut 5 bases from V and 6 bases from J; bases unmatched to any gene: 7. The CDR3 is made up of 14 amino acids. Germline values: CDR1 SEHNR, CDR2 FQNEAQ (reference sequence). Here the CDR3 reads CASSTGAGGQPQHF. CDR3 sequence (DNA): TGTGCCAGCAGCACGGGGGCAGGGGGTCAGCCCCAGCATTTT.

The rearrangement links TRBV7-9 to TRBJ2-3, with 8 nucleotides matching TRBD1. With 5 bases clipped from V and 0 bases from J, the junction kept 1 base outside the gene matches. CDR3 length: 14 amino acids. Per germline, CDR1 SEHNR and CDR2 FQNEAQ (reference sequence). The DNA of the CDR3 is TGTGCCAGCAGCCAGGGGGCGAGCACAGATACGCAGTATTTT. It specifies CASSQGASTDTQYF. The full variable domain, with the rest looked up from reference TRBV7-9 and TRBJ2-3, is DTGVSQNPRHKITKRGQNVTFRCDPISEHNRLYWYRQTLGQGPEFLTYFQNEAQLEKSRLLSDRFSAERPKGSFSTLEIQRTEQGDSAMYLCASSQGASTDTQYFGPGTRLTVL.

The chain has TRBV4-3 and TRBJ1-4; D perhaps matches TRBD1 (5 bases). CDR3 length equals 14 residues. CDR1 and CDR2 (germline): LGHNA, YSLEER. Trimming removed 0 bases at V and 11 bases at J, with 13 bases between. CDR3 sequence (DNA): TGCGCCAGCAGCCAAGATACGGAGCAGGGCAAACTGTTTTTT. This encodes CASSQDTEQGKLFF.

J is TRBJ2-3 and V is TRBV9, with D possibly matching TRBD2 (6 bases). The CDR3 consists of 13 residues. Germline-derived CDR1 and CDR2 are SGDLS and YYNGEE. Trimming shortened V by 4 bases and J by 4 bases, and 10 bases separated the two germline ends. This CDR3 reads CASSRGWADTQYF. CDR3 DNA: TGTGCCAGCAGCCGGGGGTGGGCAGATACGCAGTATTTT.

V gene TRBV3-1 (or the pseudogene TRBV3-2) combines with J gene TRBJ1-3, with D maybe TRBD1 (6 bases). With 5 bases removed from V and 0 bases from J, the gap between germline ends came to 11 bases. The CDR3 loop spans 15 amino acids. Looked up from germline, CDR1 is LGHDT and CDR2 is YNNKEL (reference sequence). The CDR3 loop reads CASSTRQVSGNTIYF. The CDR3 DNA is TGTGCCAGCAGCACCCGACAGGTCTCTGGAAACACCATATATTTT.

This rearrangement joins TRBV5-1 to TRBJ1-1; the D is unclear. CDR1 SGHRS and CDR2 YFSETQ come from the germline V gene. The CDR3 consists of 14 residues. Trimming took off 5 bases at V and 0 bases at J, with 11 bases between the two ends. CDR3 sequence (DNA): TGCGCCAGCAGATTCTCCACTCTGAACACTGAAGCTTTCTTT. Protein: CASRFSTLNTEAFF.

The chain recombines TRBV5-4 with TRBJ2-1; TRBD2 agrees at 8 bases. Unmatched junction bases numbered 4, after V lost 2 bases and J lost 3 bases. The CDR3 extends over 15 amino acids. Germline CDR1 reads SGHNT; CDR2 reads YYREEE (reference sequence). CDR3 bases: TGTGCCAGCAGCTTAGGGAGCGGGGGCTACAATGAGCAGTTCTTC. It codes for CASSLGSGGYNEQFF.

The chain uses TRBV5-5 and TRBJ1-4, with 8 bases matching TRBD1. Germline V gene data show CDR1 as SGHKS and CDR2 as YYEKEE (reference sequence). The CDR3 covers 14 residues. V lost 4 bases to trimming and J lost 5 bases; unmatched junction nucleotides: 4. The CDR3 DNA follows: TGTGCCAGCAGCCCCGGACAGGGAAATGAAAAACTGTTTTTT. This translates into CASSPGQGNEKLFF.

The rearrangement links TRBV4-2 to TRBJ2-7, with 11 bases identical to TRBD2. This CDR3 has 16 amino acids. Per germline, CDR1 LGHNA and CDR2 YNFKEQ. Trimming took 1 base from V and 5 from J; bases not matched to a gene: 7. In DNA, the CDR3 is TGTGCCAGCAGCCAAGTGTCTAGCGGGGGGCTCAACGAGCAGTACTTC. It specifies CASSQVSSGGLNEQYF.

The V call is TRBV5-8, the J call TRBJ1-6; D uncertain. V shed 2 bases and J shed 7 bases, with 13 bases lying between them. The CDR3 spans 15 residues. The germline CDR1 and CDR2 sequences are SGHTS and YDEGEE. The CDR3 loop reads CASSFVGGLNSPLHF. As DNA, the CDR3 is TGTGCCAGCAGCTTTGTGGGCGGACTAAATTCACCCCTCCACTTT.

The V call is TRBV6-5, the J call TRBJ1-2; D gene uncertain. Germline V CDR1 and CDR2: MNHEY, SVGAGI. The CDR3 spans 14 residues. Deletions cut 0 bases from V and 2 bases from J, with 7 bases between. The chain's CDR3 is CASSYSTQNYGYTF. Written as DNA, the CDR3 is TGTGCCAGCAGTTACTCGACTCAGAACTATGGCTACACCTTC.

The rearrangement links TRBV6-4 to TRBJ2-2; 10 positions agree with TRBD1. Per the germline V gene, CDR1 is MRHNA and CDR2 is SNTAGT. CDR3 length equals 15 residues. Trimming cost V 5 bases and J 6 bases; bases outside gene matches: 6. CDR3 protein: CASSPPDRGPGELFF. CDR3 in DNA: TGTGCCAGCAGTCCGCCCGACAGGGGGCCCGGGGAGCTGTTTTTT.

The chain carries TRBV25-1 and TRBJ2-7; D remains ambiguous. V was trimmed by 3 bases and J by 7 bases, leaving 13 bases between them. The CDR3 covers 13 residues. Germline loops: CDR1 MGHDK, CDR2 SYGVNS. CDR3 sequence (DNA): TGTGCCAGCAGTGAGTTACCGGCCAGGGAGCAGTACTTC. The encoded protein is CASSELPAREQYF.

V usage is TRBV29-1 and J usage is TRBJ2-7, with 7 bases matching TRBD1. The CDR3 has 13 amino acids. V trimming: 4 bases; J trimming: 3 bases; junction bases outside the gene matches: 6. Germline V gives CDR1 SQVTM, CDR2 ANQGSEA. Here the CDR3 DNA reads TGCAGCGTTGGGCAGGGGGTGCTCTACGAGCAGTACTTC. Amino acids: CSVGQGVLYEQYF.

The table lists this clone with a few counts. The rearrangement uses TRBV19 and TRBJ1-5, with a weak D call TRBD1 (6 bases). The CDR3 consists of 14 residues. Trimming stripped 1 base from V and 7 bases from J, with 11 bases between. Germline V CDR1 and CDR2: LNHDA, SQIVND (reference sequence). This chain's CDR3 is CASSIARGGQPQHF. DNA for the CDR3: TGTGCCAGTAGTATAGCCAGGGGTGGACAGCCCCAGCATTTT.

The rearrangement joins TRBV19 to TRBJ2-7; 8 nucleotides line up with TRBD1. Germline loops: CDR1 LNHDA, CDR2 SQIVND (reference sequence). V lost 3 bases, J lost 1 base, and 5 bases stayed unmatched. CDR3 length: 15 amino acids. CDR3 sequence reads: CASSMDRDLSYEQYF. DNA for the CDR3: TGTGCCAGTAGTATGGACAGGGACTTGTCCTACGAGCAGTACTTC.